These 19 T cell receptor beta chains came from one sample sequenced in a study of CD8+CD57+ T cells in acquired aplastic anemia. Sequencing involved patients with CD8+CD57+ cell expansion previously shown by flow cytometry. TCR beta VDJ and CDR3 were profiled, and genomic DNA was the template. Each CDR3 protein gets one entry after TCRdb re-called the reads with MiXCR. The table has 250,000 or so distinct CDR3 sequences, 47% seen once. The specimen sequenced was sorted CD4+, CD8+, or CD8+CD57+ T cells (not recorded which) from PBMCs. The receptor source for this set is a human donor with aplastic anemia.

This clonotype showed up just once. The rearrangement uses TRBV7-9 and TRBJ1-2, with D perhaps matching TRBD1 (6 bases). V was shortened by 5 bases and J by 8 bases, with 21 bases between the two germline ends. The CDR3 runs to 15 residues. CDR1 is SEHNR and CDR2 is FQNEAQ in the germline V gene (reference sequence). DNA of the CDR3: TGTGCCAGCAGCGGTCGGACAGATACCCTCACGGGCTACACCTTC. This codes for CASSGRTDTLTGYTF.

As for this clonotype: This may come from a read error, since a much larger clone is one base off. The chain carries TRBV4-3 and TRBJ1-5; TRBD1 agrees at 8 bases. The CDR3 is 15 amino acids. From germline, CDR1 is LGHNA and CDR2 YSLEER. CDR3 sequence (DNA): TGCGCCAGCAGCCAGGAGGACAGGGACAATCAGCCCCGGCATTTT. Its translation is CASSQEDRDNQPRHF.

CDR3 sequence: CASGLGQVGRIYEQYV. The CDR3 DNA follows: TGTGCCAGCGGCTTGGGACAGGTGGGACGGATCTACGAGCAGTACGTC. The V and J genes are TRBV7-3 and TRBJ2-7; TRBD1 agrees at 8 bases. CDR1 is SGHTA, CDR2 FQGTGA, per germline. There are 16 residues in the CDR3.

There are a few counts of this clonotype. A much larger clone differs by one base, so this may be a read error. The chain is built from TRBV20-1 and TRBJ2-1, with 10 nucleotides matching TRBD2. The CDR3 runs 15 residues. Germline CDR1 is DFQATT and CDR2 is SNEGSKA (reference sequence). The CDR3 DNA is TGCAGTGCTAGACGCCTAGCGGGGGATTACAGTGAGCAGTTCTTC. Amino acid sequence: CSARRLAGDYSEQFF.

The chain couples TRBV19 to TRBJ1-2, with 8 bases that match TRBD1. Per germline, CDR1 LNHDA and CDR2 SQIVND (reference sequence). The CDR3 spans 13 residues. V lost 10 bases to trimming and J lost 4 bases; unmatched junction nucleotides: 8. This chain's CDR3 is CATQGALSYGYTF. CDR3 in DNA: TGTGCCACCCAGGGGGCATTATCCTATGGCTACACCTTC.

As for this clonotype: Germline is not matched at one junction end, which may reflect a read error. J is TRBJ2-7 and V is TRBV7-2, with 7 nucleotides matching TRBD2. The J call is doubtful: the DNA matches TRBJ2-5 better. This CDR3 has 16 residues. CDR1 and CDR2 from the germline V gene are SGHTA and FQGNSA. CDR3 sequence reads: CASSQDPREDQETQYF. DNA for the CDR3: TGCGCCAGCAGCCAAGACCCCCGGGAGGACCAAGAGACCCAGTACTTC.

This clonotype occurred many times. This chain links TRBV24-1 with TRBJ1-5, with D tentatively TRBD1 (5 bases). This CDR3 comprises 14 residues. Between the trimmed V and J ends, which lost 10 bases and 0 bases, there was a span of 12 bases. Per germline, CDR1 KGHDR and CDR2 SFDVKD. The CDR3 sequence is CATELRDSNQPQHF. Written as DNA, the CDR3 is TGTGCCACGGAACTCAGGGATAGCAATCAGCCCCAGCATTTT.

This clonotype was seen repeatedly, ten times or more. The rearrangement joins TRBV20-1 to TRBJ1-4; D remains ambiguous. The length of the CDR3 is 12 residues. Trimming removed 3 bases at V and 3 bases at J, with 5 bases between. CDR1 is DFQATT, CDR2 SNEGSKA, per germline (reference sequence). CDR3 in amino acids: CSASGSNEKLFF. CDR3 nucleotide sequence: TGCAGTGCTAGCGGGTCTAATGAAAAACTGTTTTTT.

The rearrangement joins TRBV5-4 to TRBJ1-4; D perhaps matches TRBD1 (5 bases). Trimming removed 6 bases from V and 11 bases from J, with 11 bases in between. CDR1 is SGHNT and CDR2 is YYREEE in the germline V gene (reference sequence). This CDR3 has 11 amino acids. CDR3 amino acids: CASKSGDKLFF. Written as DNA, the CDR3 is TGTGCCAGCAAATCTGGGGACAAACTGTTTTTT.

This clonotype was recorded many times. The chain couples TRBV11-2 to TRBJ1-1, with D hard to call. The V gene's germline CDR1 is SGHAT and CDR2 FQNNGV. V was pared by 6 bases and J by 4 bases, with 12 bases between. CDR3 length: 13 residues. As DNA, the CDR3 is TGTGCCAGCAGTCCGAAGTGGGGCACTGAAGCTTTCTTT. Amino acids: CASSPKWGTEAFF.

The chain is built from TRBV6-6 and TRBJ1-3; the match to TRBD1 covers 7 bases. The last part of the DNA fits TRBJ1-6 better; the J call may be wrong. The CDR3 runs to 14 residues. Germline V CDR1 and CDR2: MNHNY, SVGAGI (reference sequence). The DNA for the CDR3 is TGTGCCAGCAGCAACAGGGGTGAGAATTCACCCCTCCACTTT. This sequence encodes CASSNRGENSPLHF.

The genes are TRBV6-5 and TRBJ2-7; 9 bases map to TRBD1. In germline, CDR1 is MNHEY, CDR2 SVGAGI. The V segment lost 5 bases and the J segment 1 base; nucleotides outside the gene matches: 12. The CDR3 loop spans 17 amino acids. The CDR3 reads CASSLSAGTGSSYEQYF. The CDR3 DNA is TGTGCCAGCAGTCTCAGCGCCGGGACAGGGTCATCCTACGAGCAGTACTTC.

V is TRBV20-1 and J is TRBJ1-1, with no clear D. The CDR3 has 15 amino acids. The germline gives CDR1 DFQATT, CDR2 SNEGSKA (reference sequence). Trimming took 5 bases from V and 0 from J, leaving 16 bases between them. The CDR3 spells CSAPPNPGVNTEAFF. In nucleotides, the CDR3 is TGCAGTGCTCCCCCTAATCCAGGCGTGAACACTGAAGCTTTCTTT.

This clonotype was recorded many times. This rearrangement joins TRBV29-1 to TRBJ2-6; no clear D. Germline-derived CDR1 and CDR2 are SQVTM and ANQGSEA. The CDR3 covers 16 residues. Trimming shortened V by 7 bases and J by 0 bases, and 16 bases separated the two germline ends. As DNA, the CDR3 is TGCAGCGGCCTCAGGACCGATGACTCTGGGGCCAACGTCCTGACTTTC. It yields the protein CSGLRTDDSGANVLTF.

This clonotype has ten or more counts. The chain uses TRBV19 and TRBJ1-1, with a possible D match to TRBD1 (6 bases). The CDR3 spans 13 residues. V was shortened by 3 bases and J by 4 bases, with 9 bases between the two germline ends. Germline CDR1 and CDR2: LNHDA and SQIVND (reference sequence). The CDR3 loop is CASSIQGFTEAFF. The CDR3 coding sequence is TGTGCCAGTAGTATCCAGGGGTTCACTGAAGCTTTCTTT.

This clonotype occurred a few times. This rearrangement joins TRBV27 to TRBJ2-1, with TRBD2 matching 9 bases. CDR3 length: 16 residues. The germline V gene has CDR1 MNHEY and CDR2 SMNVEV (reference sequence). J was trimmed by 8 bases and V by 4 bases; bases with no gene match: 12. CDR3 sequence (DNA): TGTGCCAGCAGTTCAGGGACTAGCACCACTTGGGATGAGCAGTTCTTC. Translating gives CASSSGTSTTWDEQFF.

This clonotype was counted between two and nine times. The J gene is TRBJ1-4, the V gene TRBV6-1; 8 bases match TRBD1. The CDR3 contains 15 residues. Germline assignment: CDR1 MNHNS and CDR2 SASEGT. With V trimmed by 5 bases and J by 8 bases, 10 bases remained unmatched. CDR3 sequence reads: CASSLQTGEGEKLFF. In nucleotides, the CDR3 is TGTGCCAGCAGTCTTCAGACAGGGGAGGGGGAAAAACTGTTTTTT.

Turning to this clonotype: A much larger clone lies one base from this, so it may be a read error. This rearrangement joins TRBV4-3 to TRBJ2-3, with unresolved D. The germline V gene has CDR1 LGHNA and CDR2 YSLEER. The CDR3 runs to 15 residues. CDR3 loop: CASSQVASSTDTQCF. The CDR3 region has the DNA TGCGCCAGCAGCCAAGTTGCAAGCAGCACAGATACGCAGTGTTTT.

The sample holds many counts of this clonotype. The chain couples TRBV19 to TRBJ1-1, with a weak D call TRBD1 (5 bases). There are 15 residues in the CDR3. CDR1 and CDR2 from the germline V gene are LNHDA and SQIVND (reference sequence). The germline V and J ends were trimmed by 1 base and 1 base, with 10 bases remaining between them. In DNA form, the CDR3 reads TGTGCCAGTAGTATAGTAGAGGGGTCGAACACTGAAGCTTTCTTT. Translation: CASSIVEGSNTEAFF.